This T cell receptor beta chain derives from a study of T cells in Graves' hyperthyroidism and ophthalmopathy. Regarding the study as a whole: Ophthalmopathy onset followed model prediction by a median about six months. Stable hyperthyroidism was separated from ophthalmopathy by a model based on 13 V-J features.

Trimming removed 5 bases from V and 1 base from J; junction bases left unmatched: 6. CDR3 size: 14 residues. CDR1 DFQATT and CDR2 SNEGSKA come from the germline V gene (reference sequence). Patients showing uncontrolled infection, other autoimmune disease, pregnancy or lactation were ineligible. Extraction of PBMCs used roughly 9.6 ml of fresh peripheral blood. Many counts were recorded for this clonotype. Antigen specificity is unknown. Amplified TCR beta CDR3 regions came from RNA transcripts. The TCR CDR3 first-round RT-PCR relied on the HTBI primer set. MiXCR, applied by TCRdb to the multiplex PCR reads, yields one record per CDR3 protein. The sample lists about 620,000 distinct CDR3 sequences, roughly 15% seen once, with about 3.8% in the top ten.

The V gene is TRBV20-1, the J gene TRBJ2-5; TRBD1 matches at 8 bases. The TCR sequence derives from a woman in her twenties or thirties with Graves' hyperthyroidism. The sequenced sample was blood. In DNA, the CDR3 is TGCAGTGCTCTCCAAGGGACAGGCCAAGAGACCCAGTACTTC. As protein: CSALQGTGQETQYF.